This paragraph covers one T cell receptor beta chain sequence. Its antigen is undetermined. CDR3 length: 13 residues. The V gene's germline CDR1 is SGHRS and CDR2 YFSETQ. V shed 0 bases and J shed 8 bases, with 11 bases lying between them. The data were obtained in a study of beta chain features in type 1 diabetes. Investigators reverse transcribed all isolated RNA, so they sequenced expressed TCRB transcripts. The data were produced by immunoSEQ multiplex PCR, yet TCRdb's version contains in-frame clones alone and is incomplete. Here the sample spans around 250,000 clones, 27% being singletons. Study outcomes and limitations: For TCRB rearrangement, an influence of HLA type remained unresolved here.

What was sequenced was central memory CD4+ T cells from blood. The chain employs TRBV5-1 and TRBJ1-2; D not certain. The sequence came from a man younger than 40 in good health. CDR3 residues: CASSLAVGLGYTF. The DNA for the CDR3 is TGCGCCAGCAGCTTGGCCGTGGGATTAGGCTACACCTTC.